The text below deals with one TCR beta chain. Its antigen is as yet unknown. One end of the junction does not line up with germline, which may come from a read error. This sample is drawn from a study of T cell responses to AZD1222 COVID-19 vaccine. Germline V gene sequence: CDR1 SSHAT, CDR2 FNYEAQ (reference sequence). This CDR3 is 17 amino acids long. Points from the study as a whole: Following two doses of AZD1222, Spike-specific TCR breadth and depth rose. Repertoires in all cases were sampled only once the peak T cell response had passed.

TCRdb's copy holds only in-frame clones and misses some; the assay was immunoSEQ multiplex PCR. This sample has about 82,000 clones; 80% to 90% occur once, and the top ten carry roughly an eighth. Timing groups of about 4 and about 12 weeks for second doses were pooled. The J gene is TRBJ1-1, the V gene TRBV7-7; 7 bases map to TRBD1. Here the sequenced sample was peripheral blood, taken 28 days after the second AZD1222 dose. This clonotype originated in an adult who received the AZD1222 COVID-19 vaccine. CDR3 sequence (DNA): TGTGCTAGCAGCTTAGTCACGACAGGGTTTCCCCGAAACGAAGCTTTCTTT. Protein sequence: CASSLVTTGFPRNEAFF.